The rows below give T cell receptor beta chains drawn from one sample of a study of T-cell reconstitution after alpha-beta-depleted transplantation in children. TCRdb fed the PCR reads into MiXCR, producing one record per CDR3 protein. This table has about 110,000 distinct CDR3 sequences, under 13% appearing once. This specimen was PBMCs from the stem cell graft donor, taken from the stem cell graft. These receptors were taken from a human donor who donated a stem cell graft to a child with acute lymphoblastic leukemia. Both conserved end residues are part of each CDR3. A D gene is named only where the DNA matches it firmly. Some rows mark clone size as missing; the rest say once, few, many or name a class of expanded clone.

d_gene: .
j_gene: TRBJ2-5
v_gene: TRBV15
abundance: many
CDR3aa: CATSRDSAMGETQYF
CDR3nt: TGTGCCACCAGCAGAGATTCGGCTATGGGAGAGACCCAGTACTTC

d_gene: TRBD1
j_gene: TRBJ1-2
v_gene: TRBV18
abundance: .
CDR3aa: CASSPGDSNYGYTF
CDR3nt: TGTGCCAGCTCACCCGGGGACAGTAACTATGGCTACACCTTC

d_gene: .
j_gene: TRBJ2-7
v_gene: TRBV28
abundance: many
CDR3aa: CASSPPGGGVYEQYF
CDR3nt: TGTGCCAGCAGTCCCCCAGGGGGGGGAGTATACGAGCAGTACTTC

d_gene: TRBD1
j_gene: TRBJ1-2
v_gene: TRBV12-3/TRBV12-4
abundance: many
CDR3aa: CASSPQRIRDRDGYTF
CDR3nt: TGTGCCAGCAGCCCACAGAGAATTAGGGACAGGGATGGCTACACCTTC

d_gene: TRBD1
j_gene: TRBJ2-1
v_gene: TRBV7-9
abundance: .
CDR3aa: CASSDRDRDRVRDEQFF
CDR3nt: TGTGCCAGCAGCGACCGGGACAGGGACCGGGTGCGCGACGAGCAGTTCTTC

d_gene: .
j_gene: TRBJ2-7
v_gene: TRBV20-1
abundance: many
CDR3aa: CSAWAGTETYEQYF
CDR3nt: TGCAGTGCTTGGGCCGGGACCGAGACCTACGAGCAGTACTTC

d_gene: .
j_gene: TRBJ2-7
v_gene: TRBV5-6
abundance: many
CDR3aa: CASSLVGTPEEQYF
CDR3nt: TGTGCCAGCAGCTTGGTGGGAACCCCCGAGGAGCAGTACTTC

d_gene: .
j_gene: TRBJ2-5
v_gene: TRBV15
abundance: many
CDR3aa: CATLGGYQETQYF
CDR3nt: TGTGCCACCTTGGGCGGATACCAAGAGACCCAGTACTTC

d_gene: .
j_gene: TRBJ2-3
v_gene: TRBV5-1
abundance: many
CDR3aa: CASSLSGTSYTQYF
CDR3nt: TGCGCCAGCAGCTTGAGTGGTACCTCTTATACGCAGTATTTT

d_gene: TRBD1
j_gene: TRBJ2-7
v_gene: TRBV7-2
abundance: many
CDR3aa: CASSYVIRQGALYEQYF
CDR3nt: TGTGCCAGCAGCTACGTTATCCGACAGGGGGCCCTCTACGAGCAGTACTTC

d_gene: TRBD1
j_gene: TRBJ1-5
v_gene: TRBV7-2
abundance: many
CDR3aa: CASSPGGSNQPQHF
CDR3nt: TGTGCCAGCAGCCCAGGGGGAAGCAATCAGCCCCAGCATTTT

d_gene: .
j_gene: TRBJ2-6
v_gene: TRBV4-3
abundance: many
CDR3aa: CASSQDPDSSGANVLTF
CDR3nt: TGCGCCAGCAGCCAGGACCCGGACAGCTCTGGGGCCAACGTCCTGACTTTC

d_gene: .
j_gene: TRBJ2-7
v_gene: TRBV3-1
abundance: many
CDR3aa: CASSHQREIYEQYF
CDR3nt: TGTGCCAGCAGCCACCAAAGGGAAATTTACGAGCAGTACTTC

d_gene: .
j_gene: TRBJ2-7
v_gene: TRBV10-1
abundance: many
CDR3aa: CASSESGSSYEQYF
CDR3nt: TGCGCCAGCAGTGAGTCGGGGTCCTCCTACGAGCAGTACTTC

d_gene: .
j_gene: TRBJ2-7
v_gene: TRBV3-1
abundance: many
CDR3aa: CASSQAPQGTQYF
CDR3nt: TGTGCCAGCAGCCAAGCGCCGCAGGGAACGCAGTACTTC

d_gene: .
j_gene: TRBJ1-6
v_gene: TRBV5-1
abundance: many
CDR3aa: CASGDGQRNSPLHF
CDR3nt: TGCGCCAGCGGGGATGGACAGAGAAATTCACCCCTCCACTTT

d_gene: TRBD1
j_gene: TRBJ2-3
v_gene: TRBV20-1
abundance: many
CDR3aa: CSAGIGTGAGDTQYF
CDR3nt: TGCAGTGCTGGGATCGGGACAGGGGCGGGAGATACGCAGTATTTT

d_gene: .
j_gene: TRBJ1-5
v_gene: TRBV20-1
abundance: many
CDR3aa: CSATRGIYPPRNQPQHF
CDR3nt: TGCAGTGCTACCCGGGGCATTTATCCCCCTAGAAATCAGCCCCAGCATTTT

d_gene: TRBD1
j_gene: TRBJ2-7
v_gene: TRBV27
abundance: many
CDR3aa: CASSMKLGQGFYEQYF
CDR3nt: TGTGCCAGCAGTATGAAACTGGGACAGGGATTCTACGAGCAGTACTTC

d_gene: .
j_gene: TRBJ2-2
v_gene: TRBV12-3/TRBV12-4
abundance: many
CDR3aa: CASSRSGGGTGELFF
CDR3nt: TGTGCCAGCAGTCGCTCGGGGGGCGGGACCGGGGAGCTGTTTTTT

d_gene: .
j_gene: TRBJ2-4
v_gene: TRBV6-5
abundance: many
CDR3aa: CASSPRPQGRHIQYF
CDR3nt: TGTGCCAGCAGTCCCCGGCCCCAAGGAAGGCACATTCAGTACTTC

d_gene: .
j_gene: TRBJ2-1
v_gene: TRBV18
abundance: many
CDR3aa: CASSFSGTTYNEQFF
CDR3nt: TGTGCCAGCTCTTTTTCAGGGACGACCTACAATGAGCAGTTCTTC

d_gene: .
j_gene: TRBJ1-2
v_gene: TRBV5-4
abundance: many
CDR3aa: CASSLNDYGYTF
CDR3nt: TGTGCCAGCAGCTTGAATGACTATGGCTACACCTTC

d_gene: .
j_gene: TRBJ1-6
v_gene: TRBV6-5
abundance: many
CDR3aa: CASSSGTNNSPLHF
CDR3nt: TGTGCCAGCAGTTCCGGGACCAATAATTCACCCCTCCACTTT

d_gene: .
j_gene: TRBJ1-2
v_gene: TRBV7-2
abundance: many
CDR3aa: CASSLGPGLNYGYTF
CDR3nt: TGTGCCAGCAGCTTAGGCCCAGGGCTTAACTATGGCTACACCTTC

d_gene: .
j_gene: TRBJ1-4
v_gene: TRBV5-1
abundance: many
CDR3aa: CASSGASRQKLFF
CDR3nt: TGCGCCAGCAGCGGGGCCTCGAGGCAAAAACTGTTTTTT

d_gene: TRBD1
j_gene: TRBJ2-7
v_gene: TRBV6-1
abundance: many
CDR3aa: CASRETQGAYEQYF
CDR3nt: TGTGCCAGCAGGGAAACACAGGGGGCCTACGAGCAGTACTTC

d_gene: .
j_gene: TRBJ2-1
v_gene: TRBV9
abundance: few
CDR3aa: CASSVGNIYNEQFF
CDR3nt: TGTGCCAGCAGCGTAGGGAACATCTACAATGAGCAGTTCTTC

d_gene: TRBD2
j_gene: TRBJ2-1
v_gene: TRBV20-1
abundance: many
CDR3aa: CSARAVSGGSSYNEQFF
CDR3nt: TGCAGTGCTAGAGCTGTTAGCGGGGGTAGCTCCTACAATGAGCAGTTCTTC

d_gene: TRBD1
j_gene: TRBJ2-7
v_gene: TRBV7-9
abundance: .
CDR3aa: CASSYLQGQGAFYEQYF
CDR3nt: TGTGCCAGCAGCTACTTACAAGGACAGGGGGCTTTTTACGAGCAGTACTTC

d_gene: .
j_gene: TRBJ2-1
v_gene: TRBV5-1
abundance: many
CDR3aa: CASSLDPARSMEQFF
CDR3nt: TGCGCCAGCAGCTTGGATCCGGCTAGATCAATGGAGCAGTTCTTC

d_gene: .
j_gene: TRBJ2-7
v_gene: TRBV29-1
abundance: many
CDR3aa: CSVDRDHEQYF
CDR3nt: TGCAGCGTTGACAGGGACCACGAGCAGTACTTC

d_gene: TRBD2
j_gene: TRBJ2-3
v_gene: TRBV15
abundance: .
CDR3aa: CATSRDGGLAGLLDTQYF
CDR3nt: TGTGCCACCAGCAGAGATGGGGGACTAGCTGGACTTCTGGATACGCAGTATTTT

d_gene: TRBD2
j_gene: TRBJ2-1
v_gene: TRBV9
abundance: many
CDR3aa: CASSPQATSGSRVTEQFF
CDR3nt: TGTGCCAGCAGCCCACAGGCGACTAGCGGGAGTAGGGTCACTGAGCAGTTCTTC

d_gene: .
j_gene: TRBJ2-2
v_gene: TRBV7-6
abundance: many
CDR3aa: CASSLASGNTGELFF
CDR3nt: TGTGCCAGCAGCTTAGCTAGCGGGAACACCGGGGAGCTGTTTTTT

d_gene: .
j_gene: TRBJ2-1
v_gene: TRBV7-9
abundance: many
CDR3aa: CASSFMGGSYNEQFF
CDR3nt: TGTGCCAGCAGCTTTATGGGGGGATCCTACAATGAGCAGTTCTTC

d_gene: .
j_gene: TRBJ2-3
v_gene: TRBV21-1
abundance: many
CDR3aa: CASSKAPRPPPYF
CDR3nt: TGTGCCAGCAGCAAAGCCCCACGACCCCCTCCGTATTTT

d_gene: .
j_gene: TRBJ2-1
v_gene: TRBV9
abundance: many
CDR3aa: CASSVDQRRDYNEQFF
CDR3nt: TGTGCCAGCAGCGTAGACCAACGGAGGGACTACAATGAGCAGTTCTTC

d_gene: .
j_gene: TRBJ2-7
v_gene: TRBV12-3/TRBV12-4
abundance: .
CDR3aa: CASSPIDGTYEQYF
CDR3nt: TGTGCCAGCAGTCCCATCGACGGGACCTACGAGCAGTACTTC